This entry lists 23 T cell receptor beta chains sequenced from one sample in a study of T-cell reconstitution after alpha-beta-depleted transplantation in children. During its preparation, the TCRbeta library received unique molecular identifiers. TCRdb fed the PCR reads into MiXCR, producing one record per CDR3 protein. The sample lists around 250,000 distinct CDR3 sequences; roughly 9.5% were seen once. The source material was PBMCs from the stem cell graft donor, sampled from the stem cell graft. Receptors were obtained from a human donor who donated a stem cell graft to a child with SCID.

Concerning this clonotype itself: This may come from a read error, since a much larger clone is one base off. This rearrangement joins TRBV10-3 to TRBJ1-3; a weak D match, TRBD1 (5 bases). Germline-derived CDR1 and CDR2 are ENHRY and SYGVKD. Trimming shortened V by 6 bases and J by 3 bases, and 9 bases separated the two germline ends. The CDR3 contains 13 residues. The CDR3 reads CAIRDSFGNTIYF. CDR3 in DNA: TGTGCCATCAGAGACAGCTTTGGAAACACCATATATTTT.

The V gene is TRBV6-5, the J gene TRBJ1-6; tentatively, D is TRBD1 (5 bases). V was pared by 6 bases and J by 0 bases, with 18 bases between. Germline loops: CDR1 MNHEY, CDR2 SVGAGI. The CDR3 totals 18 residues. CDR3 amino acids: CASSNGGGSSSYNSPLHF. CDR3 bases: TGTGCCAGCAGCAACGGCGGGGGTTCGAGCTCCTATAATTCACCCCTCCACTTT.

Only a few counts were recorded for this clonotype. This chain links TRBV7-2 with TRBJ1-2; D is possibly TRBD1 (6 bases). This CDR3 has 15 amino acids. Per germline, CDR1 SGHTA and CDR2 FQGNSA. Trimming removed 2 bases at V and 7 bases at J, with 17 bases between. The CDR3 protein is CASSLSWTGGGGYTF. DNA for the CDR3: TGTGCCAGCAGCTTAAGTTGGACGGGAGGGGGTGGCTACACCTTC.

The chain combines TRBV12-3 or TRBV12-4 with TRBJ2-3, with D perhaps matching TRBD1 or TRBD2 (6 bases each). The length of the CDR3 is 15 residues. V was clipped by 3 bases and J by 0 bases, with 10 bases between them. CDR3 sequence (DNA): TGTGCCAGCAGTTTTTGGGGGGCCAGCACAGATACGCAGTATTTT. Its translation is CASSFWGASTDTQYF.

This rearrangement joins TRBV15 to TRBJ2-1; 12 bases match TRBD2. The CDR3 runs 15 residues. Germline trimming cut 4 bases from V and 7 bases from J; bases unmatched to any gene: 5. Per germline, CDR1 LNHNV and CDR2 YYDKDF (reference sequence). CDR3 protein: CATSTGLAGTNEQFF. The DNA for the CDR3 is TGTGCCACCAGCACAGGACTAGCGGGGACGAATGAGCAGTTCTTC. The full variable domain, its missing parts supplied by reference TRBV15 and TRBJ2-1, is DAMVIQNPRYQVTQFGKPVTLSCSQTLNHNVMYWYQQKSSQAPKLLFHYYDKDFNNEADTPDNFQSRRPNTSFCFLDIRSPGLGDTAMYLCATSTGLAGTNEQFFGPGTRLTVL.

This clonotype was recorded many times. The rearrangement uses TRBV7-9 and TRBJ1-6, with D perhaps matching TRBD1 (5 bases). The V gene lost 5 bases and the J gene lost 7 bases, with 9 bases spanning the gap. This CDR3 contains 13 residues. Germline values: CDR1 SEHNR, CDR2 FQNEAQ (reference sequence). CDR3 nucleotides: TGTGCCAGCAGCCCAGGGTGGAATTCACCCCTCCACTTT. This gives the protein CASSPGWNSPLHF.

This clonotype has just a few counts. J is TRBJ2-3 and V is TRBV29-1; perhaps TRBD1 as D (7 bases). The length of the CDR3 is 15 residues. Per the germline V gene, CDR1 is SQVTM and CDR2 is ANQGSEA. V was pared by 7 bases and J by 4 bases, with 21 bases between. CDR3 sequence: CSAEGPQGRSDTQYF. The CDR3 region has the DNA TGCAGCGCCGAGGGCCCACAGGGGAGGTCAGATACGCAGTATTTT.

This clonotype was counted only a few times. Here the CDR3 reads CASSELGRVTGELFF. Written as DNA, the CDR3 is TGTGCCAGCAGCGAACTAGGCCGGGTAACCGGGGAGCTGTTTTTT. This rearrangement joins TRBV6-1 to TRBJ2-2, with a weak D call TRBD2 (5 bases). The germline V gene encodes CDR1 MNHNS and CDR2 SASEGT. The CDR3 spans 15 residues. Trimming took off 6 bases at V and 5 bases at J, with 16 bases between the two ends.

The chain recombines TRBV5-1 with TRBJ2-3; the D call may be TRBD1 or TRBD2 (6 bases each). V was cut by 3 bases and J by 5 bases, with 16 bases left in between. This CDR3 spans 15 amino acids. CDR1 is SGHRS, CDR2 YFSETQ, per germline. The CDR3 DNA reads as TGCGCCAGCAGCTCCGGACTACAAGGGGGAGATACGCAGTATTTT. Its translation: CASSSGLQGGDTQYF.

The V call is TRBV2, the J call TRBJ2-7; D is possibly TRBD1 or TRBD2 (5 bases each). Looked up from germline, CDR1 is SNHLY and CDR2 is FYNNEI. The germline V and J ends were trimmed by 6 bases and 2 bases, with 14 bases remaining between them. The CDR3 is 14 amino acids. The CDR3 DNA reads TGTGCCAGCAGAGTCCGGGACGACACCTACGAGCAGTACTTC. Its protein is CASRVRDDTYEQYF.

The CDR3: CASRYRSTNEKLFF. CDR3 nucleotide sequence: TGTGCCAGCCGGTACAGGTCAACTAATGAAAAACTGTTTTTT. The chain joins TRBV2 to TRBJ1-4; D possibly corresponds to TRBD1 (5 bases). Germline V gene lookup returns CDR1 SNHLY and CDR2 FYNNEI. This CDR3 comprises 14 residues. V lost 8 bases and J 0 bases, leaving 10 bases between the germline ends.

The sample holds a few counts of this clonotype. This chain connects TRBV20-1 to TRBJ2-7, with D hard to call. CDR3 length: 10 residues. Trimming stripped 6 bases from V and 1 base from J, with 4 bases between. CDR1 is DFQATT and CDR2 is SNEGSKA in the germline V gene (reference sequence). CDR3 DNA sequence: TGCAGTGCCAAATCCTACGAGCAGTACTTC. This sequence encodes CSAKSYEQYF.

As regards this clonotype: At one end, the junction sequence differs from germline, possibly due to a read error. V gene TRBV3-1 combines with J gene TRBJ2-1, with D possibly being TRBD2 (5 bases). Germline CDR1 LGHDT, CDR2 YNNKEL (reference sequence). The CDR3 spans 17 residues. CDR3 DNA: TGTGCCAGCTGCCAAGATCTCCCTGGGAGCCCCTACAATGAGCAGTTCTTC. It specifies CASCQDLPGSPYNEQFF.

The table lists this clonotype with many counts. V is TRBV10-3 and J is TRBJ2-3, with D tentatively TRBD1 (6 bases). This CDR3 spans 15 amino acids. V lost 10 bases, J lost 2 bases, and 19 bases lay in between. Germline assignment: CDR1 ENHRY and CDR2 SYGVKD. CDR3 sequence: CATEAQGKPTDTQYF. In DNA, the CDR3 is TGTGCCACAGAGGCCCAGGGGAAACCCACAGATACGCAGTATTTT.

This clonotype was observed many times. The rearrangement joins TRBV12-3 or TRBV12-4 to TRBJ2-7; D is uncertain. Trimming removed 0 bases from V and 3 bases from J, with 6 bases in between. This CDR3 is 13 amino acids long. DNA of the CDR3: TGTGCCAGCAGTTTAGCGCTCAGCTACGAGCAGTACTTC. This encodes CASSLALSYEQYF.

The rearrangement uses TRBV7-9 and TRBJ2-7; 7 bases line up with TRBD1. The germline V gene has CDR1 SEHNR and CDR2 FQNEAQ (reference sequence). The CDR3 has 15 residues. The V segment lost 5 bases and the J segment 5 bases; nucleotides outside the gene matches: 12. The CDR3 region is CASSADDRAYDEQYF. As DNA, the CDR3 is TGTGCCAGCAGCGCAGATGACAGGGCCTATGACGAGCAGTACTTC. Complete variable domain (other parts from reference TRBV7-9 and TRBJ2-7): DTGVSQNPRHKITKRGQNVTFRCDPISEHNRLYWYRQTLGQGPEFLTYFQNEAQLEKSRLLSDRFSAERPKGSFSTLEIQRTEQGDSAMYLCASSADDRAYDEQYFGPGTRLTVT.

This clonotype was seen only a few times. The chain carries TRBV7-9 and TRBJ2-3, with a tentative D call TRBD2 (5 bases). This CDR3 spans 15 amino acids. Germline lookup yields CDR1 SEHNR and CDR2 FQNEAQ (reference sequence). V was trimmed by 4 bases and J by 2 bases, leaving 13 bases between them. DNA for the CDR3: TGTGCCAGCAGCTCTGGACTTAGGTACACAGATACGCAGTATTTT. It translates to CASSSGLRYTDTQYF.

This chain joins TRBV7-6 and TRBJ2-3; D gene ambiguous. Looked up from germline, CDR1 is SGHVS and CDR2 is FNYEAQ. The CDR3 spans 16 residues. V was cut by 1 base and J by 0 bases, with 11 bases left in between. CDR3 sequence (DNA): TGTGCCAGCAGCTTAGGGGCAGGTGCTAGCACAGATACGCAGTATTTT. Translated, it gives CASSLGAGASTDTQYF.

This clonotype has only a few counts. The chain is built from TRBV7-9 and TRBJ2-7; D is perhaps TRBD1 or TRBD2 (5 bases each). The CDR3 totals 16 residues. V lost 5 bases and J 1 base, leaving 18 bases between the germline ends. CDR1 and CDR2 (germline): SEHNR, FQNEAQ (reference sequence). This CDR3 is CASSPLRDGTSYEQYF. CDR3 nucleotide sequence: TGTGCCAGCAGCCCTCTCCGGGACGGAACGTCCTACGAGCAGTACTTC.

A few counts support this clonotype. This sequence joins TRBV7-2 and TRBJ2-7, with 7 nucleotides matching TRBD2. CDR3 length: 14 amino acids. J gave up 7 bases and V 5 bases, and 11 bases lay outside the gene matches. Germline V gene data show CDR1 as SGHTA and CDR2 as FQGNSA. CDR3 protein: CASSLSGWVGEQYF. In DNA, the CDR3 is TGTGCCAGCAGCCTTAGCGGGTGGGTAGGGGAGCAGTACTTC.

This clonotype was seen at least ten times. Because the CDR3's place on the DNA is in doubt, the DNA is left out and the CDR3 is given as listed by TCRdb. The rearrangement links TRBV12-3 or TRBV12-4 to TRBJ2-7; TRBD1 is taken as the D call from the table, unchecked against the DNA. A total of 14 residues make up the CDR3, ends included. CDR3 protein: CASSSGQGAGEQYF.

In this sample, this clonotype turned up many times. The chain couples TRBV18 to TRBJ2-7; 7 bases are a match to TRBD1. CDR3 length: 12 amino acids. V lost 3 bases, J lost 6 bases, and 2 bases stayed unmatched. Germline loops: CDR1 KGHSH, CDR2 LQKENI. CDR3 protein: CASSPTGAEQYF. The CDR3 DNA reads as TGTGCCAGCTCACCCACAGGGGCCGAGCAGTACTTC.

This clonotype was recorded at least ten times. V and J are TRBV12-5 and TRBJ2-2; TRBD2 matches at 7 bases. The V gene's germline CDR1 is LGHNT and CDR2 FRNRAP. The CDR3 length is 17 residues. Germline trimming cut 6 bases from V and 6 bases from J; bases unmatched to any gene: 16. This chain's CDR3 is CASGPVLSGVFSGELFF. CDR3 coding DNA: TGTGCTAGTGGGCCCGTCCTGAGCGGGGTTTTTTCCGGGGAGCTGTTTTTT.